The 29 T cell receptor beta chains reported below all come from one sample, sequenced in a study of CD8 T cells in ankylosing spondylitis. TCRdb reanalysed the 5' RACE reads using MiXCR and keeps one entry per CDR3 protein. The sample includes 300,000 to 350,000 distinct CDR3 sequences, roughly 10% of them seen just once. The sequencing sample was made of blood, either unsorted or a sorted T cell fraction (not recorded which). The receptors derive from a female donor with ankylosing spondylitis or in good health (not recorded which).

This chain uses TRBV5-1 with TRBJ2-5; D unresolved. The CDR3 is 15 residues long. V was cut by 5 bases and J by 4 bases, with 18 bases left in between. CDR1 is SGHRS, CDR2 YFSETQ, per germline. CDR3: CASSSIGVERETQYF. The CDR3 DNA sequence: TGCGCCAGCAGTTCCATTGGGGTAGAGAGAGAGACCCAGTACTTC.

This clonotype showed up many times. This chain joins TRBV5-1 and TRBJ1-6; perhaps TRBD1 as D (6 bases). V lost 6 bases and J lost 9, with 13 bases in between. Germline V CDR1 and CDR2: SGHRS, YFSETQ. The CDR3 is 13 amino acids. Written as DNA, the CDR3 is TGCGCCAGCACACCTGCGACAGGTTCACCCCTCCACTTT. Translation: CASTPATGSPLHF.

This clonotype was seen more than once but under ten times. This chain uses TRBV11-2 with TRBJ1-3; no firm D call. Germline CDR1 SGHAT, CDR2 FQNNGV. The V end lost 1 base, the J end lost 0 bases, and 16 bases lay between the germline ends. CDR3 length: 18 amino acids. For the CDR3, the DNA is TGTGCCAGCAGCTTAGTAAGCTCCGGAACATTCTCTGGAAACACCATATATTTT. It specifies CASSLVSSGTFSGNTIYF.

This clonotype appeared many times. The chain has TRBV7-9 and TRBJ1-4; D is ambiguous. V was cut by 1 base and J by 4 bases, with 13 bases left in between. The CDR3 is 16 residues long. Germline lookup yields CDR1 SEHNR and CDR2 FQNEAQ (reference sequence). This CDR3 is CASSLVLAGYNEKLFF. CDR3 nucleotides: TGTGCCAGCAGCTTAGTTCTTGCAGGTTATAATGAAAAACTGTTTTTT.

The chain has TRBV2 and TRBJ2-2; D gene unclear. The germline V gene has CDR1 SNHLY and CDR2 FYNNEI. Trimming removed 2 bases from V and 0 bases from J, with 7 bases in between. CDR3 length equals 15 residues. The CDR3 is CASSEKGPNTGELFF. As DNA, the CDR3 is TGTGCCAGCAGTGAAAAGGGCCCGAACACCGGGGAGCTGTTTTTT.

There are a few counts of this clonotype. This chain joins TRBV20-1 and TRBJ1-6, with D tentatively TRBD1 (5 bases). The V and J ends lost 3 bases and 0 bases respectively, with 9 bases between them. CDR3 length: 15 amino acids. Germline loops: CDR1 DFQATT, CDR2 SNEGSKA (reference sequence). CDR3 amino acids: CSASGGGSYNSPLHF. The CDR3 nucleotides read TGCAGTGCTAGTGGGGGGGGCTCCTATAATTCACCCCTCCACTTT.

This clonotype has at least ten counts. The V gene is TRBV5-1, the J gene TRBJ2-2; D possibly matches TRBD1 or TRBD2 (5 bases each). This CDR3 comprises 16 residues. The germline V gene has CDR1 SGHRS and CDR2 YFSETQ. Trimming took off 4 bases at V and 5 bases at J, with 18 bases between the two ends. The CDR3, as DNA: TGCGCCAGCAGCCGCTTTGGTTCCGAGGGGACCGGGGAGCTGTTTTTT. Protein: CASSRFGSEGTGELFF.

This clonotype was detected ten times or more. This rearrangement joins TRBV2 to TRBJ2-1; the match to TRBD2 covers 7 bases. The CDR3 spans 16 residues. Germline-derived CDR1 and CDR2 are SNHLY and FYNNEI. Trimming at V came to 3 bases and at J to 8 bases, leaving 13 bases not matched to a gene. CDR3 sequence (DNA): TGTGCCAGCAGTGATGCGGGAGCCGGTTCTGTCGATGAGCAGTTCTTC. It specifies CASSDAGAGSVDEQFF.

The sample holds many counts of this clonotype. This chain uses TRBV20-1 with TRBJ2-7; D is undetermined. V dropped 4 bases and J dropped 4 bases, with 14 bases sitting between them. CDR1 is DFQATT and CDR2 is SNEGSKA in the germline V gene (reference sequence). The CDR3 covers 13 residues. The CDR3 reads CSATPYARYEQYF. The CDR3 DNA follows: TGCAGTGCTACACCGTACGCCAGATACGAGCAGTACTTC.

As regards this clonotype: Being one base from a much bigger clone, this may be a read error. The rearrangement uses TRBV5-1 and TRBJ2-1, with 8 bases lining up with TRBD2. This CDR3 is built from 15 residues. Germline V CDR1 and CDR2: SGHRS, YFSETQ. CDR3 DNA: TGCGCCAGCTGCTACCGGGAGGGAGGGTACAATAAGCAGTTCTTC. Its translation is CASCYREGGYNKQFF.

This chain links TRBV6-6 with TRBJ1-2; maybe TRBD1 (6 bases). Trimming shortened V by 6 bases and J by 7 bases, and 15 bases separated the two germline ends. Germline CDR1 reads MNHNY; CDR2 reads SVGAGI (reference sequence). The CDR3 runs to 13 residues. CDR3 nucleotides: TGTGCCAGCAGCGTGGACAGTCAGGGTGGCTACACCTTC. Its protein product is CASSVDSQGGYTF.

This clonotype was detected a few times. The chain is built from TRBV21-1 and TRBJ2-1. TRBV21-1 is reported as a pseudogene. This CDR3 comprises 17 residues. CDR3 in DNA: TGTGCCAGCAGCAAAAGCTCAGGAGAGGTTCCAGGCAATGAGCAGTTCTTC. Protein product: CASSKSSGEVPGNEQFF.

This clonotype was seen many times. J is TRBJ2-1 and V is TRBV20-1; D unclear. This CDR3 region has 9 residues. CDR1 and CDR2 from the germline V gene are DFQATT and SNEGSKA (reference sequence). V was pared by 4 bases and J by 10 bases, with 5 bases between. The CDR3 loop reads CSATGEQFF. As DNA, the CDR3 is TGCAGTGCTACTGGCGAGCAGTTCTTC.

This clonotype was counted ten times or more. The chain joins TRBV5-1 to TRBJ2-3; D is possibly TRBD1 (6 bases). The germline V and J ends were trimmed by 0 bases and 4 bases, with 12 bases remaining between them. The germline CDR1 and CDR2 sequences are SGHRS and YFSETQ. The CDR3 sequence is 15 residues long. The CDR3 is CASSLENRESDTQYF. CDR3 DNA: TGCGCCAGCAGCTTGGAAAACAGGGAATCAGATACGCAGTATTTT.

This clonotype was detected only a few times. CDR3 loop: CASSLAWFPHEQYF. CDR3 DNA sequence: TGTGCCAGCAGTTTGGCGTGGTTCCCACACGAGCAGTACTTC. This chain links TRBV28 with TRBJ2-7; D ambiguous. Germline V lookup: CDR1 MDHEN, CDR2 SYDVKM. The CDR3 has 14 amino acids. Trimming stripped 3 bases from V and 5 bases from J, with 14 bases between.

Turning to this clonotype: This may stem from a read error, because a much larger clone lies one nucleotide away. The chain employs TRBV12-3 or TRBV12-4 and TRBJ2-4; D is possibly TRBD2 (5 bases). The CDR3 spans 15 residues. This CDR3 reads CASSRLSLAKNIQSF. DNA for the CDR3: TGTGCCAGCAGCCGACTGAGCCTAGCCAAAAACATTCAGTCCTTC.

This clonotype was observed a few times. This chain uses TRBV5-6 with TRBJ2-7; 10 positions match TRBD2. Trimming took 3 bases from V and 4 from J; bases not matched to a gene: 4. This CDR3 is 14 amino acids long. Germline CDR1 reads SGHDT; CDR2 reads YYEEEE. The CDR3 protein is CASSYPGLAYEQYF. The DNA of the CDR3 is TGTGCCAGCAGCTATCCGGGACTAGCGTACGAGCAGTACTTC.

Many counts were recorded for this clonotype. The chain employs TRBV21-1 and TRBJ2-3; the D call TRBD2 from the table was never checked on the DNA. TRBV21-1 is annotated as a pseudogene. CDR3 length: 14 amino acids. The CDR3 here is CASSKPAGVDTQYF. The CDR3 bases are TGTGCCAGCAGCAAACCAGCGGGAGTAGATACGCAGTATTTT.

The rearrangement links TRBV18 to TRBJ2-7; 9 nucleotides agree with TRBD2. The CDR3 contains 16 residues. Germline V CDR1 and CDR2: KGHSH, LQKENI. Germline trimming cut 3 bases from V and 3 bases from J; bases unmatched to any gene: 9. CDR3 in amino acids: CASSPLAGRLFYEQYF. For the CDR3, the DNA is TGTGCCAGCTCACCCCTAGCGGGGCGTCTATTCTACGAGCAGTACTTC.

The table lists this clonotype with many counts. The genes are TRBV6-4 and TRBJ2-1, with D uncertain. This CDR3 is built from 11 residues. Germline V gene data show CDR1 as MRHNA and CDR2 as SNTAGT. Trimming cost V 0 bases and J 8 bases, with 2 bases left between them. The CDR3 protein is CASSDSDEQFF. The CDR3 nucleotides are TGTGCCAGCAGTGACTCGGATGAGCAGTTCTTC.

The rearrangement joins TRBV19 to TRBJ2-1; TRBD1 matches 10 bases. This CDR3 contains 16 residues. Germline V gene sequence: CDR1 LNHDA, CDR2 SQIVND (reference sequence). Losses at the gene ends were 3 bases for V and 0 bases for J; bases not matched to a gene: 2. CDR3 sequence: CASSIWTGGSYNEQFF. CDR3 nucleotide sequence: TGTGCCAGTAGTATTTGGACAGGGGGCTCCTACAATGAGCAGTTCTTC.

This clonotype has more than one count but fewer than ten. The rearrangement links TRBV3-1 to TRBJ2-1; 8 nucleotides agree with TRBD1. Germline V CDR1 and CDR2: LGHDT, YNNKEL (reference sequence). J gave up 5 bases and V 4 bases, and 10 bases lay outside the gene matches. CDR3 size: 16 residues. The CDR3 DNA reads TGTGCCAGCAGCCCGGTCAGGCAGGGGGCCCACAATGAGCAGTTCTTC. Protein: CASSPVRQGAHNEQFF.

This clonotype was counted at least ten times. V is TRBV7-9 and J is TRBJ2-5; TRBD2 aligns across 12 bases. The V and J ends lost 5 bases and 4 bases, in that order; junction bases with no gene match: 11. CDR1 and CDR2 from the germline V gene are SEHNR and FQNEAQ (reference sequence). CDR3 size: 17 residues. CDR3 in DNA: TGTGCCAGCAGCCCTTCAGGACTAGCGGGATCAGGAGAGACCCAGTACTTC. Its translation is CASSPSGLAGSGETQYF.

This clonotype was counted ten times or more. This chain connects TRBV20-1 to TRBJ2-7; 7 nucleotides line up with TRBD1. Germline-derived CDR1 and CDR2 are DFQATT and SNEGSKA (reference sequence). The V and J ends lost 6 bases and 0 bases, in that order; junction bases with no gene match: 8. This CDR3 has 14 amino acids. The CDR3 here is CSARWTGYSYEQYF. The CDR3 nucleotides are TGCAGTGCCCGATGGACAGGTTACTCCTACGAGCAGTACTTC.

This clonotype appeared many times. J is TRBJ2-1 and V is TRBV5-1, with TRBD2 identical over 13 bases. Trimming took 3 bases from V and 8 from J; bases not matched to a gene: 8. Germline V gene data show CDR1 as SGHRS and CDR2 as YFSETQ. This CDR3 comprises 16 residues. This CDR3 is CASSSRTSGSTDEQFF. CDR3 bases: TGCGCCAGCAGCTCAAGGACTAGCGGGAGTACCGATGAGCAGTTCTTC.

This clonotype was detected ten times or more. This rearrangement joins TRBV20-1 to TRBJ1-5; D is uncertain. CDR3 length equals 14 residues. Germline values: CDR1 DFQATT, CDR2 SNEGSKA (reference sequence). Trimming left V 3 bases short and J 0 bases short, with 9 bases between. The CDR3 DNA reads TGCAGTGCTAGGCCCGATTATAGCAATCAGCCCCAGCATTTT. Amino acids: CSARPDYSNQPQHF.

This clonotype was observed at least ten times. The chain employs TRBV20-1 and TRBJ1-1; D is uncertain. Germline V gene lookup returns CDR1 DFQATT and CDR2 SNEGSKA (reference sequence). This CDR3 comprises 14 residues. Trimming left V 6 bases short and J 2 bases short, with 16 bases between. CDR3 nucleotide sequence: TGCAGTGCCCAGGCCGTGGGCTTTAACACTGAAGCTTTCTTT. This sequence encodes CSAQAVGFNTEAFF.

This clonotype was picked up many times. In DNA, the CDR3 is TGCGCCAGCAGCGACCAACAGGGTACTAATGAAAAACTGTTTTTT. Its protein product is CASSDQQGTNEKLFF. The chain uses TRBV5-1 and TRBJ1-4, with D possibly matching TRBD1 (6 bases). In germline, CDR1 is SGHRS, CDR2 YFSETQ. Between the trimmed V and J ends, which lost 4 bases and 2 bases, there was a span of 12 bases. The CDR3 has 15 amino acids.

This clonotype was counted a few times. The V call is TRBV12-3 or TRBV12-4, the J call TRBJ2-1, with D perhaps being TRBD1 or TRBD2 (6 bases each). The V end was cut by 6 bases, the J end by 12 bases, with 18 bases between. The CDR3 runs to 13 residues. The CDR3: CASRPSPGGGQFF. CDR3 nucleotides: TGTGCCAGCAGGCCATCCCCCGGGGGCGGGCAGTTCTTC.